These T cell receptor beta chains were read from a single sample in a study of regulatory T cells in long-lasting Graves disease. TCRdb passed the multiplex PCR reads through MiXCR, listing each CDR3 protein once. This table has about 470,000 distinct CDR3 sequences, around 15% appearing once. These same data were also listed under a study on T cells in Graves' hyperthyroidism and ophthalmopathy.

The sequencing here drew on peripheral blood mononuclear cells (PBMCs), taken at new diagnosis, from a patient treated with antithyroid drugs. These receptors originate from a middle-aged man with Graves disease. The CDR3 runs from the conserved cysteine through the conserved F or W. The order of the fields is clone size, D gene, J gene, V gene, CDR3 DNA, CDR3 protein. D genes are given only for firm matches. A row's size may be missing; if present it is once, few, many or a size class.

clone_size: few; d_call: .; j_call: TRBJ2-1; v_call: TRBV27; cdr3_nt: TGTGCCAGCGCTCGACCGGGACTTCCCGTGGTGGAGCAGTTCTTC; cdr3_aa: CASARPGLPVVEQFF
clone_size: many; d_call: .; j_call: TRBJ1-2; v_call: TRBV28; cdr3_nt: TGTGCCAGCTCTCTCTCCGGCGTACTTGGTGGCTACACCTTC; cdr3_aa: CASSLSGVLGGYTF
clone_size: few; d_call: .; j_call: TRBJ2-7; v_call: TRBV30; cdr3_nt: TGTGCCTGGAGCTCATCAGGGCAGTACGAGCAGTACTTC; cdr3_aa: CAWSSSGQYEQYF
clone_size: many; d_call: .; j_call: TRBJ2-3; v_call: TRBV29-1; cdr3_nt: TGCAGCGTTGCCCTTGGAGGGGGTTACACAGATACGCAGTATTTT; cdr3_aa: CSVALGGGYTDTQYF
clone_size: many; d_call: .; j_call: TRBJ1-2; v_call: TRBV6-1; cdr3_nt: TGTGCCAGCAGACCACCGTCGGGTGGCTACACCTTC; cdr3_aa: CASRPPSGGYTF
clone_size: many; d_call: .; j_call: TRBJ1-5; v_call: TRBV28; cdr3_nt: TGTGCCATCTCCCCCCCACATCAGCCCCAGCATTTT; cdr3_aa: CAISPPHQPQHF
clone_size: many; d_call: .; j_call: TRBJ2-1; v_call: TRBV3-1; cdr3_nt: TGTGCCAGCAGCCAAGATTTGACCTACAATGAGCAGTTCTTC; cdr3_aa: CASSQDLTYNEQFF
clone_size: many; d_call: TRBD1; j_call: TRBJ1-6; v_call: TRBV7-8; cdr3_nt: TGTGCCAGCAGCCAAAGCCTGACAGGGGGCAATTCACCCCTCCACTTT; cdr3_aa: CASSQSLTGGNSPLHF
clone_size: .; d_call: .; j_call: TRBJ1-1; v_call: TRBV5-1; cdr3_nt: TGCGCCAGCAGCCCGACGGGAAGTATGAACACTGAAGCTTTCTTT; cdr3_aa: CASSPTGSMNTEAFF
clone_size: .; d_call: .; j_call: TRBJ2-7; v_call: TRBV28; cdr3_nt: TGTGCCAACAACCCCCCCGGTAGGACCCCAACCTACGAGCAGTACTTC; cdr3_aa: CANNPPGRTPTYEQYF
clone_size: many; d_call: .; j_call: TRBJ1-1; v_call: TRBV11-2; cdr3_nt: TGTGCCAGCAGCCCAGGGGAAGTTGCAATGAACACTGAAGCTTTCTTT; cdr3_aa: CASSPGEVAMNTEAFF
clone_size: few; d_call: TRBD1; j_call: TRBJ1-5; v_call: TRBV6-1; cdr3_nt: TGTGCCAGCAGCCACGGACAGGGCCGGAATCAGCCCCAGCATTTT; cdr3_aa: CASSHGQGRNQPQHF
clone_size: many; d_call: .; j_call: TRBJ2-7; v_call: TRBV28; cdr3_nt: TGTGCCAGCAGCCGGGGACTTTACGAGCAGTACTTC; cdr3_aa: CASSRGLYEQYF
clone_size: .; d_call: TRBD2; j_call: TRBJ2-7; v_call: TRBV28; cdr3_nt: TGTGCCAGCAGTCCGCTAGCGGGACTAGCGGAGACCTACGAGCAGTACTTC; cdr3_aa: CASSPLAGLAETYEQYF
clone_size: many; d_call: TRBD2; j_call: TRBJ2-1; v_call: TRBV2; cdr3_nt: TGTGCCACCAAGCGGGACCGAGGGAATGAGCAGTTCTTC; cdr3_aa: CATKRDRGNEQFF
clone_size: many; d_call: .; j_call: TRBJ1-2; v_call: TRBV2; cdr3_nt: TGTGCCAGCAGGACTGGCCGGGACTATGGCTACACCTTC; cdr3_aa: CASRTGRDYGYTF
clone_size: many; d_call: TRBD1; j_call: TRBJ1-5; v_call: TRBV10-3; cdr3_nt: TGTGCCATCAGTGGGGAGACAGGGGGCGGCAATCAGCCCCAGCATTTT; cdr3_aa: CAISGETGGGNQPQHF
clone_size: .; d_call: TRBD2; j_call: TRBJ2-3; v_call: TRBV28; cdr3_nt: TGTGCCAGCAGTTTTTTTGGGCTAGCGGTGCCAGATACGCAGTATTTT; cdr3_aa: CASSFFGLAVPDTQYF
clone_size: many; d_call: .; j_call: TRBJ1-6; v_call: TRBV5-1; cdr3_nt: TGCGCCAGCAGCTTGGACCCTTATTCACCCCTCCACTTT; cdr3_aa: CASSLDPYSPLHF
clone_size: many; d_call: .; j_call: TRBJ1-5; v_call: TRBV7-2; cdr3_nt: TGTGCCAGCAGCTTAGGAGGGACTGATCAGCCCCAGCATTTT; cdr3_aa: CASSLGGTDQPQHF
clone_size: few; d_call: .; j_call: TRBJ1-3; v_call: TRBV6-4; cdr3_nt: TGTGCCAGCAGTTTTATGTCGGGTCCTGGAAACACCATATATTTT; cdr3_aa: CASSFMSGPGNTIYF
clone_size: few; d_call: TRBD2; j_call: TRBJ2-7; v_call: TRBV6-1; cdr3_nt: TGTGCCAGCAGTGACCCCGGGACTAGCGGGCGGCAGCAGTACTTC; cdr3_aa: CASSDPGTSGRQQYF
clone_size: .; d_call: .; j_call: TRBJ2-3; v_call: TRBV20-1; cdr3_nt: TGCAGTGCTAGTCGTTCTACTAGCACAGATACGCAGTATTTT; cdr3_aa: CSASRSTSTDTQYF
clone_size: many; d_call: TRBD2; j_call: TRBJ2-7; v_call: TRBV2; cdr3_nt: TGTGCCAGCGCTCGGGAGGGTCCCATCGAGCAGTACTTC; cdr3_aa: CASAREGPIEQYF
clone_size: few; d_call: .; j_call: TRBJ2-6; v_call: TRBV30; cdr3_nt: TGTGCCTGGGAAGTGGGGGCTGGGGCCAACGTCCTGACTTTC; cdr3_aa: CAWEVGAGANVLTF
clone_size: few; d_call: .; j_call: TRBJ1-5; v_call: TRBV27; cdr3_nt: TGTGCCAGCAGTTTAATCTCACCAAGGGATAATCAGCCCCAGCATTTT; cdr3_aa: CASSLISPRDNQPQHF
clone_size: many; d_call: TRBD1; j_call: TRBJ1-4; v_call: TRBV11-3; cdr3_nt: TGTGCCAGCAGCTCAGGGGGAGGTTCTTCGGATGAAAAACTGTTTTTT; cdr3_aa: CASSSGGGSSDEKLFF
clone_size: .; d_call: .; j_call: TRBJ2-2; v_call: TRBV4-1; cdr3_nt: TGCGCCAGCAGCCATGCCGGGACGAAGGCTATCGGGGAGCTGTTTTTT; cdr3_aa: CASSHAGTKAIGELFF
clone_size: .; d_call: .; j_call: TRBJ2-2; v_call: TRBV24-1; cdr3_nt: TGTGCCACCAGTGCTTCCCGAAACTCCCACGGGGAGCTGTTTTTT; cdr3_aa: CATSASRNSHGELFF
clone_size: many; d_call: TRBD2; j_call: TRBJ2-2; v_call: TRBV29-1; cdr3_nt: TGCAGCGTTGAGGATAGTAGCGGGATTGAGGACACCGGGGAGCTGTTTTTT; cdr3_aa: CSVEDSSGIEDTGELFF
clone_size: .; d_call: TRBD2; j_call: TRBJ2-3; v_call: TRBV7-9; cdr3_nt: TGTGCCAGCAGCTTAGTTTGGAAGGCGGGAGGATCCACAGATACGCAGTATTTT; cdr3_aa: CASSLVWKAGGSTDTQYF
clone_size: many; d_call: TRBD2; j_call: TRBJ2-3; v_call: TRBV27; cdr3_nt: TGTGCCAGCAGTTCGAGCGGGAGAGGACTCGTGACAGATACGCAGTATTTT; cdr3_aa: CASSSSGRGLVTDTQYF
clone_size: many; d_call: TRBD1; j_call: TRBJ1-2; v_call: TRBV5-6; cdr3_nt: TGTGCCAGCAGCTTGTCGATGGGACAGGGGATGGAAGGCTACACCTTC; cdr3_aa: CASSLSMGQGMEGYTF